Shown below are 22 T cell receptor beta chains from a single sample sequenced in a study of regulatory T cells in long-lasting Graves disease. As to time point: newly diagnosed GD, antithyroid drugs for less than 3 months. PBMC RNA served as the TCR library source. Arm-PCR of CDR3 regions and iRepertoire HTBI primers were used to build TCR beta libraries. TCRdb redid the calling of the multiplex PCR reads with MiXCR, one entry per CDR3 protein. The data show roughly 350,000 distinct CDR3 sequences, around 15% seen once. The sample also formed part of further work on T cells in Graves' hyperthyroidism and ophthalmopathy.

The specimen was peripheral blood mononuclear cells (PBMCs), collected at new diagnosis, from a patient treated with antithyroid drugs. Source of these receptors: a woman younger than 35 with Graves disease.

This clonotype was seen many times. This rearrangement joins TRBV12-3 or TRBV12-4 to TRBJ1-1; no firm D call. The V gene lost 6 bases and the J gene lost 0 bases, with 20 bases spanning the gap. The CDR3 runs to 17 residues. The CDR3 bases are TGTGCCAGCAGCGAGTTTCGCGGATGGAGGGTGAACACTGAAGCTTTCTTT. It codes for CASSEFRGWRVNTEAFF.

The chain uses TRBV28 and TRBJ2-7; no reliable D call. V dropped 6 bases and J dropped 2 bases, with 14 bases sitting between them. Germline V gene lookup returns CDR1 MDHEN and CDR2 SYDVKM. The CDR3 sequence is 14 residues long. The CDR3 reads CASSGGYPTYEQYF. CDR3 sequence (DNA): TGTGCCAGCAGCGGCGGCTACCCAACCTACGAGCAGTACTTC.

At least ten counts were recorded for this clonotype. This chain uses TRBV5-6 with TRBJ2-7; no clear D gene. This CDR3 region has 13 residues. CDR1 is SGHDT and CDR2 is YYEEEE in the germline V gene. V was cut by 5 bases and J by 1 base, with 10 bases left in between. The CDR3 DNA sequence: TGTGCCAGCAGGATGACAACATCCTACGAGCAGTACTTC. The encoded protein is CASRMTTSYEQYF.

This clonotype was recorded at least ten times. The V call is TRBV5-1, the J call TRBJ2-1; TRBD1 matches at 12 bases. This CDR3 has 16 amino acids. With 0 bases clipped from V and 6 bases from J, the junction kept 4 bases outside the gene matches. CDR1 is SGHRS, CDR2 YFSETQ, per germline. For the CDR3, the DNA is TGCGCCAGCAGCTTGGGGGACAGGGGGCCGGTCAATGAGCAGTTCTTC. This gives the protein CASSLGDRGPVNEQFF. Looking up the rest from reference TRBV5-1 and TRBJ2-1 gives the full variable domain: KAGVTQTPRYLIKTRGQQVTLSCSPISGHRSVSWYQQTPGQGLQFLFEYFSETQRNKGNFPGRFSGRQFSNSRSEMNVSTLELGDSALYLCASSLGDRGPVNEQFFGPGTRLTVL.

The V gene is TRBV7-9, the J gene TRBJ2-7, with 9 bases fitting TRBD1. V shed 4 bases and J 6 bases; nucleotides not matched to a gene: 10. The germline gives CDR1 SEHNR, CDR2 FQNEAQ (reference sequence). This CDR3 spans 15 amino acids. The CDR3 region has the DNA TGTGCCAGCAGCTCCTCCAGTACAGGGGGCCCCGAGCAGTACTTC. It specifies CASSSSSTGGPEQYF.

This clonotype occurred many times. The chain links TRBV2 to TRBJ1-1, with 7 bases that match TRBD1. This CDR3 region has 14 residues. CDR1 and CDR2 (germline): SNHLY, FYNNEI. J gave up 2 bases and V 6 bases, and 6 bases lay outside the gene matches. The CDR3: CASRADRVNTEAFF. The CDR3 region has the DNA TGTGCCAGCAGAGCAGACAGGGTTAACACTGAAGCTTTCTTT. Complete variable domain (other parts from reference TRBV2 and TRBJ1-1): EPEVTQTPSHQVTQMGQEVILRCVPISNHLYFYWYRQILGQKVEFLVSFYNNEISEKSEIFDDQFSVERPDGSNFTLKIRSTKLEDSAMYFCASRADRVNTEAFFGQGTRLTVV.

This clonotype was detected many times. This chain uses TRBV10-3 with TRBJ1-1; D is possibly TRBD1 (5 bases). V shed 4 bases and J shed 1 base, with 7 bases lying between them. Germline lookup yields CDR1 ENHRY and CDR2 SYGVKD. The CDR3 runs to 13 residues. CDR3 sequence: CAISGTTNTEAFF. The CDR3 DNA reads as TGTGCCATCAGTGGGACAACGAACACTGAAGCTTTCTTT.

This clonotype was observed many times. The V and J genes are TRBV5-1 and TRBJ2-7; the D gene is possibly TRBD1 (5 bases). The germline CDR1 and CDR2 sequences are SGHRS and YFSETQ. This CDR3 is built from 15 residues. V lost 1 base to trimming and J lost 3 bases, with 14 bases between them. CDR3 region: CASSLRVMGHYEQYF. CDR3 bases: TGCGCCAGCAGCTTGAGGGTAATGGGGCACTACGAGCAGTACTTC.

This clonotype has a count of ten or more. This rearrangement joins TRBV18 to TRBJ1-2; perhaps TRBD1 as D (5 bases). The CDR3 totals 13 residues. V lost 2 bases, J lost 6 bases, and 10 bases lay in between. CDR1 and CDR2 (germline): KGHSH, LQKENI. In nucleotides, the CDR3 is TGTGCCAGCTCACCAAGGGGAGGTCATGGCTACACCTTC. Amino acids: CASSPRGGHGYTF.

The chain recombines TRBV6-5 with TRBJ2-5, with D perhaps matching TRBD2 (6 bases). The germline V and J ends were trimmed by 0 bases and 7 bases, with 12 bases remaining between them. CDR1 and CDR2 from the germline V gene are MNHEY and SVGAGI. There are 14 residues in the CDR3. CDR3 bases: TGTGCCAGCAGTTACTCCGGGGGTACAATGACCCAGTACTTC. It codes for CASSYSGGTMTQYF.

This clonotype appeared a few times. The chain employs TRBV20-1 and TRBJ1-5; 7 bases agree with TRBD1. The CDR3 consists of 16 residues. The trim removed 5 bases at V and 10 bases at J, leaving 20 bases unmatched. Germline V gives CDR1 DFQATT, CDR2 SNEGSKA (reference sequence). The CDR3 here is CSAGEPGTAGRGPQHF. CDR3 DNA sequence: TGCAGTGCTGGCGAGCCGGGGACAGCGGGGCGTGGCCCCCAGCATTTT.

Comment on this clonotype: Possible read error: a much larger clone is one base away. The chain's CDR3 is CASSHKGNEQFF. DNA of the CDR3: TGTGCCAGCAGTCACAAGGGCAATGAGCAGTTCTTC. The J gene is TRBJ2-1, the V gene TRBV6-2 or TRBV6-3; D is uncertain. V was clipped by 5 bases and J by 6 bases, with 8 bases between them. This CDR3 spans 12 amino acids. The germline V gene has CDR1 MNHEY and CDR2 SVGEGT.

This clonotype was counted at least ten times. The chain has TRBV2 and TRBJ1-4, with D unclear. V gave up 4 bases and J gave up 4 bases, with 10 bases separating them. Germline-derived CDR1 and CDR2 are SNHLY and FYNNEI. The CDR3 has 14 residues. Written as DNA, the CDR3 is TGTGCCAGCAGTGTGGAACGGGGTAATGAAAAACTGTTTTTT. Translated: CASSVERGNEKLFF.

This clonotype appeared many times. The V and J genes are TRBV20-1 and TRBJ1-5; D possibly corresponds to TRBD1 (5 bases). Germline CDR1 DFQATT, CDR2 SNEGSKA (reference sequence). The ends were cut back, 0 bases at V and 7 bases at J, with 13 bases in the middle. The CDR3 covers 14 residues. The CDR3 loop is CSARDRRDAQPQHF. The CDR3 coding sequence is TGCAGTGCTAGAGATCGGAGGGACGCGCAGCCCCAGCATTTT.

With respect to this clonotype: A single base separates this from a much larger clone, so it may be a read error. The V and J genes are TRBV18 and TRBJ1-3; D might be TRBD1 (5 bases). CDR3 length equals 14 residues. Germline V gene data show CDR1 as KGHSH and CDR2 as LQKENI. The DNA for the CDR3 is TGTGTCAGCTCACCGACAGTCTCTGGAAACACCATATATTTT. This sequence encodes CVSSPTVSGNTIYF.

A note on this clonotype: A read error may be the cause here, since a much bigger clone is one base away. This chain uses TRBV2 with TRBJ2-1, with 10 bases aligning to TRBD2. With V trimmed by 11 bases and J by 7 bases, 5 bases remained unmatched. CDR3 length: 12 residues. CDR1 and CDR2 (germline): SNHLY, FYNNEI. CDR3 protein: CAGKGLANEQFF. For the CDR3, the DNA is TGTGCCGGCAAGGGACTAGCGAATGAGCAGTTCTTC.

This clonotype was counted ten times or more. The genes are TRBV11-2 and TRBJ1-1, with TRBD1 matching 10 bases. The CDR3 is 14 residues long. V trimming: 5 bases; J trimming: 7 bases; junction bases outside the gene matches: 7. Germline V gene lookup returns CDR1 SGHAT and CDR2 FQNNGV. In nucleotides, the CDR3 is TGTGCCAGCAGCCCAAGACAGGGGGCAGGTGAAGCTTTCTTT. Its protein product is CASSPRQGAGEAFF.

This clonotype was counted at least ten times. The chain has TRBV6-1 and TRBJ2-5; D gene unclear. There are 14 residues in the CDR3. Trimming stripped 3 bases from V and 1 base from J, with 9 bases between. Germline lookup yields CDR1 MNHNS and CDR2 SASEGT. CDR3 in amino acids: CASSDAASQETQYF. In DNA form, the CDR3 reads TGTGCCAGCAGTGATGCGGCAAGCCAAGAGACCCAGTACTTC.

This clonotype has at least ten counts. The chain combines TRBV11-1 with TRBJ2-5; 9 bases fit TRBD2. The germline CDR1 and CDR2 sequences are SGHAT and FQDESV (reference sequence). V shed 5 bases, J shed 5 bases, and the junction held 12 bases outside the gene matches. The CDR3 is 16 amino acids. This CDR3 reads CASSQGLATAGETQYF. In nucleotides, the CDR3 is TGTGCCAGCAGCCAAGGACTAGCGACCGCTGGGGAGACCCAGTACTTC. The variable domain in full, completed from reference TRBV11-1 and TRBJ2-5, reads EAEVAQSPRYKITEKSQAVAFWCDPISGHATLYWYRQILGQGPELLVQFQDESVVDDSQLPKDRFSAERLKGVDSTLKIQPAELGDSAMYLCASSQGLATAGETQYFGPGTRLLVL.

J is TRBJ1-5 and V is TRBV19, with D tentatively TRBD1 (5 bases). Germline V gene sequence: CDR1 LNHDA, CDR2 SQIVND (reference sequence). V lost 5 bases to trimming and J lost 0 bases, with 11 bases between them. The CDR3 length is 15 residues. The CDR3 DNA reads TGTGCCAGTAGTGTCCCGGGGGGTAGCAATCAGCCCCAGCATTTT. It specifies CASSVPGGSNQPQHF.

In its sample, this clonotype was seen once. The chain is built from TRBV6-1 and TRBJ2-7; 7 bases match TRBD1. Per germline, CDR1 MNHNS and CDR2 SASEGT. The CDR3 runs to 16 residues. Losses at the gene ends were 6 bases for V and 2 bases for J; bases not matched to a gene: 13. The CDR3 nucleotides read TGTGCCAGCAGAGCGACACAGGGGAATGACCCCTACGAGCAGTACTTC. Residues: CASRATQGNDPYEQYF.

This clonotype was observed many times. V usage is TRBV9 and J usage is TRBJ2-1; 8 nucleotides match TRBD1. The J segment lost 9 bases and the V segment lost 4 bases, leaving 15 bases of the junction unmatched. The germline V gene encodes CDR1 SGDLS and CDR2 YYNGEE. There are 16 residues in the CDR3. The CDR3, as DNA: TGTGCCAGCAGCCCACAAATCCAGACAGGGGATACTGAGCAGTTCTTC. This translates into CASSPQIQTGDTEQFF. Drawing the rest from reference TRBV9 and TRBJ2-1, the complete variable domain is DSGVTQTPKHLITATGQRVTLRCSPRSGDLSVYWYQQSLDQGLQFLIQYYNGEERAKGNILERFSAQQFPDLHSELNLSSLELGDSALYFCASSPQIQTGDTEQFFGPGTRLTVL.